Below, 5 T cell receptor beta chains from the same sample are listed, as sequenced in a study of OX40 agonist ivuxolimab in advanced cancers. Clones were sequenced by immunoSEQ multiplex PCR, and TCRdb holds only the in-frame ones, with some missing. The data contain roughly 62,000 clones, roughly 84% of them singletons. The source material was CD4+ or CD8+ T cells sorted from blood, sampled in a trial of the OX40 agonist ivuxolimab. These TCRs come from an adult with an advanced solid tumor such as melanoma, head and neck, liver or kidney cancer.

The chain has TRBV9 and TRBJ2-2; 7 nucleotides align to TRBD1. The CDR3 has 15 amino acids. Germline lookup yields CDR1 SGDLS and CDR2 YYNGEE. V shed 3 bases and J 4 bases; nucleotides not matched to a gene: 6. The CDR3 nucleotides read TGTGCCAGCAGCGCCGGGACAGCTAGCACCGGGGAGCTGTTTTTT. It translates to CASSAGTASTGELFF.

The V gene is TRBV15, the J gene TRBJ2-1, with 7 bases aligning to TRBD1. The trim removed 4 bases at V and 0 bases at J, leaving 3 bases unmatched. The CDR3 is 15 residues long. CDR1 LNHNV and CDR2 YYDKDF come from the germline V gene (reference sequence). The CDR3: CATSTGQASYNEQFF. The CDR3 DNA is TGTGCCACCAGCACTGGACAGGCCTCCTACAATGAGCAGTTCTTC.

This chain uses TRBV6-1 with TRBJ1-6; D remains unclear. The germline V gene has CDR1 MNHNS and CDR2 SASEGT. V shed 2 bases and J shed 10 bases, with 15 bases lying between them. The CDR3 length is 15 residues. CDR3 sequence (DNA): TGTGCCAGCAGTGAAAACTTTCCCCTGGGATCACCCCTCCACTTT. Amino acid sequence: CASSENFPLGSPLHF.

This rearrangement joins TRBV5-6 to TRBJ1-2; the D gene is possibly TRBD1 (5 bases). The germline CDR1 and CDR2 sequences are SGHDT and YYEEEE. The CDR3 has 13 residues. V was pared by 3 bases and J by 8 bases, with 14 bases between. CDR3 region: CASSYWSRQGYTF. In nucleotides, the CDR3 is TGTGCCAGCAGCTATTGGAGCAGACAGGGCTACACCTTC.

The J gene is TRBJ2-1, the V gene TRBV28; TRBD2 aligns across 9 bases. The J segment lost 4 bases and the V segment lost 5 bases, leaving 9 bases of the junction unmatched. This CDR3 contains 16 residues. Germline CDR1 reads MDHEN; CDR2 reads SYDVKM. CDR3 DNA sequence: TGTGCCAGCAGTCCACCGGGGAGCGGGGGGTACAATGAGCAGTTCTTC. Translating gives CASSPPGSGGYNEQFF.